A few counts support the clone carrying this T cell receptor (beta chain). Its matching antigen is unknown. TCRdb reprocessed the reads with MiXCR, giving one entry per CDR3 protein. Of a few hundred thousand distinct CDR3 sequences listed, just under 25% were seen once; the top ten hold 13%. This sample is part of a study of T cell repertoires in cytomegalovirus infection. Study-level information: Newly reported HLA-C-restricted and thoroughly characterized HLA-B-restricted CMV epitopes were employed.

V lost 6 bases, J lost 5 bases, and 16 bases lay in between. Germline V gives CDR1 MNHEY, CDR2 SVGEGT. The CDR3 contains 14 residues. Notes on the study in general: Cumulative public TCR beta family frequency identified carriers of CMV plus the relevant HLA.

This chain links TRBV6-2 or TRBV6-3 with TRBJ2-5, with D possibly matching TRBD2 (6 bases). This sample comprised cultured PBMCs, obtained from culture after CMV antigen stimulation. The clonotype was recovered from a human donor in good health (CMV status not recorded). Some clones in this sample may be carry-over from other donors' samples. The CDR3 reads CASREGRKDETQYF. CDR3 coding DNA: TGTGCCAGCAGGGAGGGACGGAAGGACGAGACCCAGTACTTC.